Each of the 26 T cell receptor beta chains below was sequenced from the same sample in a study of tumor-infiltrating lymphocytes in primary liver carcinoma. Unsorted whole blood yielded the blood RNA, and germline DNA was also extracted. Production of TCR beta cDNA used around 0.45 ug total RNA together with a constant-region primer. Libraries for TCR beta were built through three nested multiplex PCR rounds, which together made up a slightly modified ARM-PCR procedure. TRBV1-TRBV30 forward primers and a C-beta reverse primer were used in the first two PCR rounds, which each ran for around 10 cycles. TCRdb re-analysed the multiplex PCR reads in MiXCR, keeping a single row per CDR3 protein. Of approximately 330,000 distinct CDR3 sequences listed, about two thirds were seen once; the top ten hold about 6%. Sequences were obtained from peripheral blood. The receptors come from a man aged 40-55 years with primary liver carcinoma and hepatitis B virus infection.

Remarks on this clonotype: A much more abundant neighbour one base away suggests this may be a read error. The CDR3 is CASSPPGGLSTEAFF. CDR3 bases: TGTGCCAGCAGTCCCCCGGGAGGGCTTAGCACTGAAGCTTTCTTT. The J gene is TRBJ1-1, the V gene TRBV6-6, with D unclear. The germline gives CDR1 MNHNY, CDR2 SVGAGI (reference sequence). The CDR3 totals 15 residues. The V gene lost 5 bases and the J gene lost 4 bases, with 17 bases spanning the gap.

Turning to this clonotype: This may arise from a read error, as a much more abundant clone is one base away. The CDR3 loop is CASSLEQGVYYEQFF. In DNA form, the CDR3 reads TGCGCCAGCAGCTTGGAGCAGGGGGTATACTATGAGCAGTTCTTC. The rearrangement uses TRBV5-1 and TRBJ2-1; TRBD1 agrees at 7 bases. Looked up from germline, CDR1 is SGHRS and CDR2 is YFSETQ. The CDR3 is 15 amino acids. V shed 0 bases and J 8 bases; nucleotides not matched to a gene: 8.

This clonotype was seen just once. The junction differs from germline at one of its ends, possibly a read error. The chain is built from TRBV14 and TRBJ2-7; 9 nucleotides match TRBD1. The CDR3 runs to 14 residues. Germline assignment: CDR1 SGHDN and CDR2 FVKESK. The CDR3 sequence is CASSQKTGGNEQYF. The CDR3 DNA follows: TGTGCCAGCAGCCAGAAGACAGGGGGGAACGAGCAGTATTTC. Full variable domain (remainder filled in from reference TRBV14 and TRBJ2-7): EAGVTQFPSHSVIEKGQTVTLRCDPISGHDNLYWYRRVMGKEIKFLLHFVKESKQDESGMPNNRFLAERTGGTYSTLKVQPAELEDSGVYFCASSQKTGGNEQYFGPGTRLTVT.

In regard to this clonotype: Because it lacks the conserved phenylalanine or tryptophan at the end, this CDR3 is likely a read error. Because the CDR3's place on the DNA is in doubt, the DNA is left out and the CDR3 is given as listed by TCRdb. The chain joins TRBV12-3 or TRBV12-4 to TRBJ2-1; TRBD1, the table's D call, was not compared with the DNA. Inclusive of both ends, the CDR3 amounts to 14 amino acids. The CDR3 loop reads CACSPALSWIERFS.

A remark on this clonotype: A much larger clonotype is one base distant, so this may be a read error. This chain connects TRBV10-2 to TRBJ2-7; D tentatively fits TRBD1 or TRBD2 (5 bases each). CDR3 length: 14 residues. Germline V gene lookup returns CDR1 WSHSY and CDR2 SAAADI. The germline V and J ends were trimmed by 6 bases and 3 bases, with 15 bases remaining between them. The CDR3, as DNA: TGCGCCAGCAGCGAGGGACGGGTCCACTACGAGCAGTACTTC. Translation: CASSEGRVHYEQYF.

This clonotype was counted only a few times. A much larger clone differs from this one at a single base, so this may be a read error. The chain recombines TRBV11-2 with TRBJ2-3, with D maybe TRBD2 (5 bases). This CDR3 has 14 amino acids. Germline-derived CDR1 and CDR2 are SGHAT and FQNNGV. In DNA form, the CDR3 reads TGTGCCAGCAGCTTCGGGGTTAGCACAAATACGCGGTATTTT. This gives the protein CASSFGVSTNTRYF.

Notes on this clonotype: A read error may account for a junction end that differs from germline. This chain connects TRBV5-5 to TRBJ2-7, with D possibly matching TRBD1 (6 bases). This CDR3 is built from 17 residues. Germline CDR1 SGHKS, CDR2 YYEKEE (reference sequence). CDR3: CASSQLAPGRWGHEQYF. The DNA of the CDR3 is TGTGCCAGCAGCCAGCTTGCGCCGGGGCGATGGGGACACGAGCAGTACTTT.

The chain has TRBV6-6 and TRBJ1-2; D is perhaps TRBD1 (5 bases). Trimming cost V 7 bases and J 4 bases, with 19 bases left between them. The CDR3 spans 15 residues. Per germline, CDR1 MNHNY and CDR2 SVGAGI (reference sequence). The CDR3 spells CASTNTQADFYGYTF. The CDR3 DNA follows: TGTGCCAGCACTAACACACAGGCTGATTTCTATGGCTACACCTTC.

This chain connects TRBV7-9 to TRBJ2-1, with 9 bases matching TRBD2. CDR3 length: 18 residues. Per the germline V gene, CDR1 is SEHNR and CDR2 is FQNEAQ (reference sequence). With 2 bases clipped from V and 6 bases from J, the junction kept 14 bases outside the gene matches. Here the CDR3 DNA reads TGTGCCAGCAGCTTATTTTCCAGCGGGAGGACCGTATTCAATGAGCAGTTCTTC. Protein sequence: CASSLFSSGRTVFNEQFF.

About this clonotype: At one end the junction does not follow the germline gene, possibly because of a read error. CDR3 in DNA: TGTGCCAACTCTGGACTAGCGGGAGTAGCTGCTGAGCAGTCCTTC. Translating it yields CANSGLAGVAAEQSF. The rearrangement links TRBV6-6 to TRBJ2-1; 13 nucleotides line up with TRBD2. The germline V gene has CDR1 MNHNY and CDR2 SVGAGI (reference sequence). CDR3 size: 15 residues.

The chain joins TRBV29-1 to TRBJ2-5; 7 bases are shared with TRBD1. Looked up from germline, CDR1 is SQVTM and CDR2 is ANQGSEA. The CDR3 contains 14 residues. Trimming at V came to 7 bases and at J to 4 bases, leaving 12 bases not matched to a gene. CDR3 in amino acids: CSARTRQGRETQYF. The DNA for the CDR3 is TGCAGCGCGAGGACCAGACAGGGCCGAGAGACCCAGTACTTC.

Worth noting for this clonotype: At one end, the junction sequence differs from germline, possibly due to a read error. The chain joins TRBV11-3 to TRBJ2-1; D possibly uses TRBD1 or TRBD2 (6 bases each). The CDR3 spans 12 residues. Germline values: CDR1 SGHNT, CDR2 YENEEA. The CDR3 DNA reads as TGTGTCAGCAGCTTTGGAGGGGGTGAGCAGTTCTTC. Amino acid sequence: CVSSFGGGEQFF.

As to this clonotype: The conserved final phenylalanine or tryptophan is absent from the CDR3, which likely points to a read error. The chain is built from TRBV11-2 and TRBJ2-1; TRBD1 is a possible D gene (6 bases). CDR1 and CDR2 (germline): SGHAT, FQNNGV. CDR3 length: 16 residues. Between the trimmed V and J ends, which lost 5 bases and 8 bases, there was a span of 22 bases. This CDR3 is CASSPSWGRGFYEQFL. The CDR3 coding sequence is TGTGCCAGCAGCCCCAGTTGGGGCAGGGGATTCTATGAGCAGTTCCTC.

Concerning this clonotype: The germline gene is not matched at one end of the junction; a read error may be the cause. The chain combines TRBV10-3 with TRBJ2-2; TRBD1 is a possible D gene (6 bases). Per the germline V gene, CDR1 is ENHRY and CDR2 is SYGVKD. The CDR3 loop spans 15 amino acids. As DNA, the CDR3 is TGTGCCATCAGGGAAGGGCCTTGGGACACCGGGGAGCTGCTTTTT. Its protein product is CAIREGPWDTGELLF.

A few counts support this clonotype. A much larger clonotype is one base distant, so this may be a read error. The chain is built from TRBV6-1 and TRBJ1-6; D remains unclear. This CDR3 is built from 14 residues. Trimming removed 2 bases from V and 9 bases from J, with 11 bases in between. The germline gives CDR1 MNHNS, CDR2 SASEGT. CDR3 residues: CASSEIQSLSPLHF. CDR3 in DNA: TGTGCCAGCAGTGAAATACAGAGCCTTTCACCCCTCCACTTT.

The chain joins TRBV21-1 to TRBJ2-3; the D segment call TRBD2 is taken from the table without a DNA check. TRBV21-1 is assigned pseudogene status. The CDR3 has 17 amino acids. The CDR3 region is CVSSKLAGLDGTDTQYF. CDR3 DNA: TGTGTCAGCAGCAAACTAGCGGGATTGGACGGCACAGATACGCAGTATTTT.

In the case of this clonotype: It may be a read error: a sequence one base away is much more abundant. CDR3 sequence: CASSPGQGASYVQYF. The DNA of the CDR3 is TGTGCCAGCAGCCCAGGACAGGGGGCCTCCTACGTGCAGTACTTC. V and J are TRBV12-3 or TRBV12-4 and TRBJ2-7, with 11 bases aligning to TRBD1. This CDR3 has 15 residues.

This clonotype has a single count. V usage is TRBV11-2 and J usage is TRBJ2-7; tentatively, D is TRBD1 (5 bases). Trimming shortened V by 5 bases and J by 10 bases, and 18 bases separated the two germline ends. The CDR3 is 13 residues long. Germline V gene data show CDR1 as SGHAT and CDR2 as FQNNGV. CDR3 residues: CASSHKGVSDQYF. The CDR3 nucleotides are TGTGCCAGCAGCCACAAAGGGGTTTCCGATCAGTACTTC.

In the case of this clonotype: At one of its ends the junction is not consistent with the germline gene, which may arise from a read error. Here the CDR3 DNA reads TGTGCCAGCAGCTTATCGTCGGGGGGACTAGCGGGAGCAGAGACCCACTACTTC. Encoded protein: CASSLSSGGLAGAETHYF. The chain recombines TRBV11-2 with TRBJ2-5, with 14 bases identical to TRBD2. Germline V gene data show CDR1 as SGHAT and CDR2 as FQNNGV. The CDR3 is made up of 18 amino acids.

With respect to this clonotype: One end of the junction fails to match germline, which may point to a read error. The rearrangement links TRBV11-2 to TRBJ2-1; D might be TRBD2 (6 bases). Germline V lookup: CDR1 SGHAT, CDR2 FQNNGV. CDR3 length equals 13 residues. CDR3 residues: CASSPGVQETRYF. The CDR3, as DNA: TGTGCCAGCAGCCCGGGAGTTCAAGAGACCAGGTACTTC.

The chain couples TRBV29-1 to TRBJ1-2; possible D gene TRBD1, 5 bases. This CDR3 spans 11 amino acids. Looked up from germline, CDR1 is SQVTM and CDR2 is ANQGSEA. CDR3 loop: CIVGGGYGYTF. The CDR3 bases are TGCATCGTGGGCGGGGGCTATGGCTACACCTTC. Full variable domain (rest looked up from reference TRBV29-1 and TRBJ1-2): SAVISQKPSRDICQRGTSLTIQCQVDSQVTMMFWYRQQPGQSLTLIATANQGSEATYESGFVIDKFPISRPNLTFSTLTVSNMSPEDSSIYLCIVGGGYGYTFGSGTRLTVV.

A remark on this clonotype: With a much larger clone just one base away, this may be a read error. CDR3 nucleotides: TGTGCCAGCAGACGGAGTGGACGCGGGAGGGGAGATACGCAGTATTTT. It specifies CASRRSGRGRGDTQYF. The chain is built from TRBV6-5 and TRBJ2-3, with 9 positions matching TRBD2. The V and J ends lost 6 bases and 5 bases, in that order; junction bases with no gene match: 12. The CDR3 runs 16 residues. Germline CDR1 reads MNHEY; CDR2 reads SVGAGI.

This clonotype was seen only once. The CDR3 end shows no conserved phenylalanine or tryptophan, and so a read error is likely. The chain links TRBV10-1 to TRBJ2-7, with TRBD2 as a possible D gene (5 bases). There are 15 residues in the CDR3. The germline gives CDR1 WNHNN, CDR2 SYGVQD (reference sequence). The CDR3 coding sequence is TGCGCCAGCGGTGAGTTCGGACTTAGAAGGAACGAACAGTACTCC. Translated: CASGEFGLRRNEQYS.

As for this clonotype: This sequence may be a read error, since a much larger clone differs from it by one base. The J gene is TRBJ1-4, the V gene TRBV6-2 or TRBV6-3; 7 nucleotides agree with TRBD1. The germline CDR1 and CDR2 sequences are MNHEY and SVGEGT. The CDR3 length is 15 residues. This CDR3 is CVSRRRGTDNEKLFF. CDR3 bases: TGTGTCAGCAGGCGCCGCGGGACAGACAATGAAAAACTGTTTTTT.

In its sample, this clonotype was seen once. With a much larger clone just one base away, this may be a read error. CDR3 nucleotides: TGTGCCATCAGTGAGCTGGGACTAGCGGGACCCGCCTACGAGCAGTACTTC. Translating gives CAISELGLAGPAYEQYF. V is TRBV10-3 and J is TRBJ2-7; 13 bases map to TRBD2. Germline CDR1 reads ENHRY; CDR2 reads SYGVKD. The CDR3 spans 17 residues. V lost 2 bases to trimming and J lost 2 bases; unmatched junction nucleotides: 6.

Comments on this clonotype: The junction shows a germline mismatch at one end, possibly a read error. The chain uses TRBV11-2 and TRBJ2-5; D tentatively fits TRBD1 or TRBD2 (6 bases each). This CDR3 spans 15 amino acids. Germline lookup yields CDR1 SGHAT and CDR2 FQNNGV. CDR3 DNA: TGTGCCAACAGCTTAGAGACTGGGGGGCCAGAGACCCAGTACTTC. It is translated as CANSLETGGPETQYF.